One and the same sample provided the 21 T cell receptor beta chains below, sequenced in a study of early T cells in non-severe SARS-CoV-2 infection. TCRdb re-called the 5' RACE reads with MiXCR, one entry per CDR3 protein. Of fewer than 55,000 distinct CDR3 sequences listed, roughly 11% are singletons. The source material was whole blood. The source is an adult who was a healthcare worker with PCR-confirmed SARS-CoV-2 infection or an uninfected control (not recorded which).

The V gene is TRBV6-2 or TRBV6-3, the J gene TRBJ2-7, with D possibly TRBD1 on 5 matching bases. Germline V gene data show CDR1 as MNHEY and CDR2 as SVGEGT. The CDR3 spans 14 residues. With 0 bases removed from V and 2 bases from J, the gap between germline ends came to 8 bases. The CDR3 DNA follows: TGTGCCAGCAGTTACTCCAGGGCTGCCTACGAGCAGTACTTC. It yields the protein CASSYSRAAYEQYF.

The gene calls are TRBV11-2 and TRBJ2-5; possible D gene TRBD2, 6 bases. Germline loops: CDR1 SGHAT, CDR2 FQNNGV. The CDR3 contains 14 residues. Trimming left V 4 bases short and J 3 bases short, with 12 bases between. The CDR3 coding sequence is TGTGCCAGCAGCTCGGACTATTCCAAAGAGACCCAGTACTTC. Translation gives CASSSDYSKETQYF. Filled out from reference TRBV11-2 and TRBJ2-5, the complete variable domain reads EAGVAQSPRYKIIEKRQSVAFWCNPISGHATLYWYQQILGQGPKLLIQFQNNGVVDDSQLPKDRFSAERLKGVDSTLKIQPAKLEDSAVYLCASSSDYSKETQYFGPGTRLLVL.

This clonotype was picked up many times. The rearrangement uses TRBV7-9 and TRBJ2-2, with D possibly TRBD2 on 6 matching bases. From germline, CDR1 is SEHNR and CDR2 FQNEAQ (reference sequence). The CDR3 runs 15 residues. V was cut by 3 bases and J by 6 bases, with 14 bases left in between. CDR3: CASSLRAGRAGELFF. The DNA for the CDR3 is TGTGCCAGCAGCTTGCGAGCGGGTCGGGCCGGGGAGCTGTTTTTT.

At least ten counts were recorded for this clonotype. The CDR3 bases are TGTGCCAGCAGTTCCGTGGCGGGGAACACTGAAGCTTTCTTT. Translated, it gives CASSSVAGNTEAFF. The rearrangement links TRBV6-5 to TRBJ1-1; D gene unclear. The V end lost 4 bases, the J end lost 1 base, and 10 bases lay between the germline ends. Germline CDR1 MNHEY, CDR2 SVGAGI. This CDR3 is 14 amino acids long.

At least ten counts were recorded for this clonotype. The gene calls are TRBV12-3 or TRBV12-4 and TRBJ1-5; D uncertain. The CDR3 runs 15 residues. V lost 6 bases, J lost 7 bases, and 19 bases lay in between. DNA for the CDR3: TGTGCCAGCAGCTTGGAAGCTGTCCGCGGGCAGCCCCAGCATTTT. Translating gives CASSLEAVRGQPQHF.

At least ten counts were recorded for this clonotype. The chain combines TRBV7-6 with TRBJ1-6, with D tentatively TRBD1 (5 bases). The CDR3 is 13 residues long. Trimming left V 4 bases short and J 6 bases short, with 7 bases between. Germline CDR1 and CDR2: SGHVS and FNYEAQ. The CDR3 sequence is CASSSRGNSPLHF. CDR3 DNA sequence: TGTGCCAGCAGCTCGAGGGGTAATTCACCCCTCCACTTT.

This clonotype was seen repeatedly, ten times or more. V gene TRBV2 combines with J gene TRBJ1-1, with D perhaps TRBD1 (5 bases). Germline CDR1 and CDR2: SNHLY and FYNNEI. V lost 8 bases, J lost 5 bases, and 21 bases lay in between. The CDR3 sequence is 15 residues long. The CDR3 coding sequence is TGTGCCAGCGAACAGTGGAGGGGAAGGAAGACTGAAGCTTTCTTT. It specifies CASEQWRGRKTEAFF.

This clonotype was detected ten times or more. The chain uses TRBV29-1 and TRBJ1-1, with D maybe TRBD1 (5 bases). The length of the CDR3 is 13 residues. Germline CDR1 reads SQVTM; CDR2 reads ANQGSEA. Trimming removed 3 bases from V and 1 base from J, with 9 bases in between. CDR3 nucleotide sequence: TGCAGCGTTGACCCAGGGACGAACACTGAAGCTTTCTTT. It is translated as CSVDPGTNTEAFF.

The J gene is TRBJ2-1, the V gene TRBV10-2; the D is unclear. The V end was cut by 0 bases, the J end by 11 bases, with 11 bases between. The CDR3 extends over 13 amino acids. Germline CDR1 and CDR2: WSHSY and SAAADI. The CDR3 nucleotides read TGCGCCAGCAGTGAGTCAGAACCGAGCCAGCAGTTCTTC. It yields the protein CASSESEPSQQFF.

The chain carries TRBV5-4 and TRBJ1-2, with 7 bases identical to TRBD1. Germline CDR1 and CDR2: SGHNT and YYREEE (reference sequence). V lost 6 bases to trimming and J lost 8 bases; unmatched junction nucleotides: 13. The CDR3 has 14 amino acids. DNA for the CDR3: TGTGCCAGCACCTCAAAGACAGGGTTAGGCGGCTACACCTTC. This codes for CASTSKTGLGGYTF.

This clonotype was observed at least ten times. The chain links TRBV11-2 to TRBJ2-5, with TRBD2 identical over 13 bases. This CDR3 has 17 residues. The germline gives CDR1 SGHAT, CDR2 FQNNGV. The trim removed 5 bases at V and 2 bases at J, leaving 8 bases unmatched. CDR3 loop: CASSLGTSGAPQETQYF. Here the CDR3 DNA reads TGTGCCAGCAGCCTCGGGACTAGCGGGGCCCCACAAGAGACCCAGTACTTC.

In its sample, this clonotype was seen many times. The chain uses TRBV20-1 and TRBJ1-4; TRBD1 aligns across 8 bases. The germline V gene encodes CDR1 DFQATT and CDR2 SNEGSKA (reference sequence). Trimming at V came to 4 bases and at J to 2 bases, leaving 3 bases not matched to a gene. This CDR3 comprises 14 residues. The CDR3 nucleotides are TGCAGTGCTATCCGACAGGGGACTAATGAAAAACTGTTTTTT. Protein product: CSAIRQGTNEKLFF.

The chain has TRBV2 and TRBJ2-3, with 8 bases identical to TRBD1. Germline lookup yields CDR1 SNHLY and CDR2 FYNNEI. There are 12 residues in the CDR3. V was pared by 6 bases and J by 8 bases, with 4 bases of the junction left unmatched. The CDR3 DNA reads as TGTGCCAGCAGACTAACAGGGGGTACGCAGTATTTT. Translation gives CASRLTGGTQYF.

The chain joins TRBV20-1 to TRBJ2-1; TRBD2 agrees at 8 bases. CDR3 length: 15 amino acids. With 7 bases clipped from V and 4 bases from J, the junction kept 12 bases outside the gene matches. CDR1 and CDR2 from the germline V gene are DFQATT and SNEGSKA (reference sequence). CDR3 residues: CSGQPLAVPYNEQFF. CDR3 bases: TGCAGTGGGCAGCCACTAGCGGTACCTTACAATGAGCAGTTCTTC.

This clonotype was observed many times. V and J are TRBV28 and TRBJ2-2; tentatively, D is TRBD1 (6 bases). V lost 10 bases and J lost 1, with 19 bases in between. The CDR3 spans 16 residues. Germline-derived CDR1 and CDR2 are MDHEN and SYDVKM. This chain's CDR3 is CAIAKIQGMNTGELFF. Written as DNA, the CDR3 is TGTGCCATCGCGAAAATACAGGGAATGAACACCGGGGAGCTGTTTTTT.

The chain has TRBV4-1 and TRBJ1-1, with 7 bases matching TRBD1. The V and J ends lost 4 bases and 0 bases, in that order; junction bases with no gene match: 11. The CDR3 runs 17 residues. Germline CDR1 and CDR2: MGHRA and YSYEKL. The CDR3 bases are TGCGCCAGCAGCCTCACCCCGGGACAGCCGATGAACACTGAAGCTTTCTTT. This codes for CASSLTPGQPMNTEAFF.

CDR3 loop: CASQVRDSNSYEQYF. In DNA, the CDR3 is TGTGCCAGCCAAGTCCGGGACAGTAACTCCTACGAGCAGTACTTC. The genes are TRBV19 and TRBJ2-7, with TRBD1 matching 7 bases. Germline CDR1 is LNHDA and CDR2 is SQIVND (reference sequence). V was clipped by 9 bases and J by 0 bases; unmatched bases: 11. This CDR3 spans 15 amino acids.

This clonotype has a count of ten or more. This rearrangement joins TRBV6-5 to TRBJ1-2, with a weak D call TRBD1 (6 bases). V lost 5 bases, J lost 6 bases, and 22 bases lay in between. The CDR3 runs 16 residues. CDR1 and CDR2 (germline): MNHEY, SVGAGI. CDR3 nucleotides: TGTGCCAGCAGTGATCGACAGGCGATCCTCATTAATGGCTACACCTTC. Protein sequence: CASSDRQAILINGYTF.

This clonotype was counted a few times. This chain uses TRBV7-6 with TRBJ2-1; tentative D call: TRBD2 (6 bases). This CDR3 spans 15 amino acids. Trimming pared 5 bases from V and 4 bases from J, leaving 15 bases between. The germline V gene has CDR1 SGHVS and CDR2 FNYEAQ. The DNA of the CDR3 is TGTGCCAGCAGCCGCTCCACCGGGAGTTACAATGAGCAGTTCTTC. Translating it yields CASSRSTGSYNEQFF.

This clonotype was seen only a few times. The chain is built from TRBV6-2 or TRBV6-3 and TRBJ1-5, with TRBD1 matching over 10 bases. J gave up 6 bases and V 0 bases, and 14 bases lay outside the gene matches. The length of the CDR3 is 19 residues. Germline V lookup: CDR1 MNHEY, CDR2 SVGEGT. The CDR3 reads CASSYSGTGASGVSQPQHF. CDR3 coding DNA: TGTGCCAGCAGTTACTCTGGGACAGGGGCCAGCGGGGTAAGTCAGCCCCAGCATTTT.

This clonotype was observed many times. The chain is built from TRBV6-1 and TRBJ2-7; D is uncertain. CDR3 size: 12 residues. Between the trimmed V and J ends, which lost 3 bases and 0 bases, there was a span of 3 bases. Germline loops: CDR1 MNHNS, CDR2 SASEGT. The CDR3 bases are TGTGCCAGCAGTGACAACTCCTACGAGCAGTACTTC. It specifies CASSDNSYEQYF.